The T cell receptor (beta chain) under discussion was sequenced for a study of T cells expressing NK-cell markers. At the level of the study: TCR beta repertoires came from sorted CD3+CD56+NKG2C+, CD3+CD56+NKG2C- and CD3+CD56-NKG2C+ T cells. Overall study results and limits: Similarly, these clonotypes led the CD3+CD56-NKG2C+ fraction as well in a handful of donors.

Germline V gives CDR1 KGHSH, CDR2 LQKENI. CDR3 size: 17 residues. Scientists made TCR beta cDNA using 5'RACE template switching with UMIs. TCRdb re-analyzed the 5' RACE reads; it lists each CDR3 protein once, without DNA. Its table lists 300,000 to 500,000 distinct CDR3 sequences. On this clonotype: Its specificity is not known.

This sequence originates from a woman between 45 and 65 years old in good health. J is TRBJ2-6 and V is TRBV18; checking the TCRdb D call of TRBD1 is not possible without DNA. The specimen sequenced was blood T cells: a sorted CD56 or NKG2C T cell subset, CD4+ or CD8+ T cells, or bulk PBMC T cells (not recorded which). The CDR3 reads CASSPWAGGRGANVLTF.